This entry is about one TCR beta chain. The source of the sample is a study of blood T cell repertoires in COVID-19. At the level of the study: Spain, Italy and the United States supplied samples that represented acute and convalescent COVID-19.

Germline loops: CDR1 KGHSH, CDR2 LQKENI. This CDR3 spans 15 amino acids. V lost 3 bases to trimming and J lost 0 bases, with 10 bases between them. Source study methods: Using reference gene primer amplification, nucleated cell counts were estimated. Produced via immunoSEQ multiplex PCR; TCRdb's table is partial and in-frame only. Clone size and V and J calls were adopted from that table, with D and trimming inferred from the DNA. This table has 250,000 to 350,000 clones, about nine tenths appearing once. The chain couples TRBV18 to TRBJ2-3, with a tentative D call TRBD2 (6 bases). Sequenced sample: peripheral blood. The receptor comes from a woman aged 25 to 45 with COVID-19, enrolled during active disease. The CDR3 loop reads CASSPYGTSTDTQYF. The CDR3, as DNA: TGTGCCAGCTCACCCTATGGGACTAGCACAGATACGCAGTATTTT.